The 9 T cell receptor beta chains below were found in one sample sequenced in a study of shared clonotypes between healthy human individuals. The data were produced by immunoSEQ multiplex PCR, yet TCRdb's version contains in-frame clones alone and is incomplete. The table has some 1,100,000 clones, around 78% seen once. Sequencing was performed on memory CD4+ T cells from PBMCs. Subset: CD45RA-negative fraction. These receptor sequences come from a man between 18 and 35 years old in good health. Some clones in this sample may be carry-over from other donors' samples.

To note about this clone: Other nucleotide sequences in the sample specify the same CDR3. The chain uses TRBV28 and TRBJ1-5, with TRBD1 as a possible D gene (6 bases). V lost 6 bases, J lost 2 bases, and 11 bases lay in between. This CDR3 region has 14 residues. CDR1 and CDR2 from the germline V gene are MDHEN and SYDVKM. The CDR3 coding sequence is TGTGCCAGCAGCTTACAGGGAGGCAATCAGCCCCAGCATTTT. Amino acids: CASSLQGGNQPQHF.

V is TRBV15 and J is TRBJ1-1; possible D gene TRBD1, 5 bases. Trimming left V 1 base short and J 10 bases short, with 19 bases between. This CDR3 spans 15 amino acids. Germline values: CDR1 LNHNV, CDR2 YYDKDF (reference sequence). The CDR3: CATSRAWGGSVGAFF. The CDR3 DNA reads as TGTGCCACCAGCAGAGCGTGGGGGGGGAGTGTGGGAGCTTTCTTT.

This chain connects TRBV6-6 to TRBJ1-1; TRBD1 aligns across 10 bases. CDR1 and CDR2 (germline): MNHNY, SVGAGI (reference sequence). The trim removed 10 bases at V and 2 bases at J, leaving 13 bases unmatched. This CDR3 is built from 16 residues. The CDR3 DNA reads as TGTGCCATACGGGGGACAGGGGTTGTGGTAAACACTGAAGCTTTCTTT. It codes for CAIRGTGVVVNTEAFF.

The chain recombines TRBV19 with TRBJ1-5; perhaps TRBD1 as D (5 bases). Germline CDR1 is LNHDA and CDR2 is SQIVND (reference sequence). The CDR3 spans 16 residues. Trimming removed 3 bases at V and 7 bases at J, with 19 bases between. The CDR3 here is CASSIIYRTGRQPQHF. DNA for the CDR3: TGTGCCAGTAGTATTATTTATCGAACAGGCCGCCAGCCCCAGCATTTT.

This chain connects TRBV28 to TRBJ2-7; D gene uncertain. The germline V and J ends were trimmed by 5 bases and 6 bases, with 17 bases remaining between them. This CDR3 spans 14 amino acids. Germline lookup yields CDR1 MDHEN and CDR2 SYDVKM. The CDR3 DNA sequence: TGTGCCAGCAGTCCCTCGGATGGGGTCGGCGAGCAGTACTTC. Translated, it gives CASSPSDGVGEQYF.

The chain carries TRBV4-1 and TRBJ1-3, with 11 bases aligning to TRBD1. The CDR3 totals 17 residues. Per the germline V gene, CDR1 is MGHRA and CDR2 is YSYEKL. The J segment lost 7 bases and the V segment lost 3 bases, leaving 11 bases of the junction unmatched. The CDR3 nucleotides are TGCGCCAGCAGCCATCTCTCCGGACAGGGGGCGCAGAACACCATATATTTT. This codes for CASSHLSGQGAQNTIYF.

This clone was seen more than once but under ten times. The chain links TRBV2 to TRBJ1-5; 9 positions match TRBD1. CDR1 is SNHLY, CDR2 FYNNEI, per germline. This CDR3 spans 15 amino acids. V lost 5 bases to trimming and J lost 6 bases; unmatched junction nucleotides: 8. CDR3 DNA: TGTGCCAGCAGTAATGACAGGGGGATTGGTCAGCCCCAGCATTTT. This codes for CASSNDRGIGQPQHF.

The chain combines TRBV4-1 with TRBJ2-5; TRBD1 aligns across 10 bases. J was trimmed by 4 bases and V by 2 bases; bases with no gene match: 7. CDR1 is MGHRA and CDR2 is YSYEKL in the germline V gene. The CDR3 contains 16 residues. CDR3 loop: CASSQPGRDRGETQYF. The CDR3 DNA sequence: TGCGCCAGCAGCCAACCCGGGAGGGACAGGGGAGAGACCCAGTACTTC.

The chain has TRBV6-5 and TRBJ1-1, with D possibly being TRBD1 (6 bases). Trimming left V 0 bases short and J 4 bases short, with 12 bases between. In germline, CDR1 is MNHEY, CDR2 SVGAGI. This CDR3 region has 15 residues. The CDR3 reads CASSYSGGGTTEAFF. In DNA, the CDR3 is TGTGCCAGCAGTTACTCAGGAGGGGGGACCACTGAAGCTTTCTTT.